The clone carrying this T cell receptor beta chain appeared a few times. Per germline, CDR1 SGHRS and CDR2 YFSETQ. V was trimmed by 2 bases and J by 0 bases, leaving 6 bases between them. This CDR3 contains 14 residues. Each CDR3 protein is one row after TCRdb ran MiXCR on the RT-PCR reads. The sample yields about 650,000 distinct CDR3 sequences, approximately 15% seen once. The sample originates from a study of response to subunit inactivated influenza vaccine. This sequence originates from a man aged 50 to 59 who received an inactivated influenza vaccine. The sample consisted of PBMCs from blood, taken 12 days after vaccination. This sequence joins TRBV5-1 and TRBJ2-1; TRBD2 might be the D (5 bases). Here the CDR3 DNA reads TGCGCCAGCAGCTTCGGGATCTCCTACAATGAGCAGTTCTTC. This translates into CASSFGISYNEQFF.